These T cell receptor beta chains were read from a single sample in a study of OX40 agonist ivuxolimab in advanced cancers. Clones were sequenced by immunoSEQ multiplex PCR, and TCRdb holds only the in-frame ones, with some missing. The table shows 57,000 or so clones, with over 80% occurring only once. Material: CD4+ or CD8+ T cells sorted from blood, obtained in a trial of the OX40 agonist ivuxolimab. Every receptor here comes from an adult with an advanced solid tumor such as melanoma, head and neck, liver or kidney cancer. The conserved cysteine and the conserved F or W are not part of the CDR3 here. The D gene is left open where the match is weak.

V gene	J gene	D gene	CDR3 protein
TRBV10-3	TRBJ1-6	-	ASSYSGGRNSPLH
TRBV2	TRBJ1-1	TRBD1	ASSRTGARQAF
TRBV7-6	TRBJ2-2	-	ASSFLRGGNTGELF
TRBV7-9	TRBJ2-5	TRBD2	ASEGRGSQETQY
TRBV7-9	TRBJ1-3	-	ASSLEGKVASGNTIY
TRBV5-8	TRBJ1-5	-	ASSLGPVGYSNQPQH
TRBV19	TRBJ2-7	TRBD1	ASSIFEGAPGYEQY
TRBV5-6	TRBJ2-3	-	ASRSQGTDTQY
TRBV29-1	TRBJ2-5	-	SVGGIQETQY
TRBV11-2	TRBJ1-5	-	ASSLGGSQPQH
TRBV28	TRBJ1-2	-	ATYGGENGYT
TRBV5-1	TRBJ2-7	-	ASSFPTVGDEQY
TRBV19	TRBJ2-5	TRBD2	ASSPGGGAETQY
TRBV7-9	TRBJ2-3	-	ASSLGVGETDTQY
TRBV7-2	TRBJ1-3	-	ASSLSGGGNTIY
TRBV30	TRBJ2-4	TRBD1	AWSGGDRQY
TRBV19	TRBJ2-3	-	ASSNEADTQY